Below are 31 T cell receptor beta chains sequenced from a single sample in a study of blood T cell repertoires in COVID-19. Method: immunoSEQ multiplex PCR; TCRdb's copy keeps in-frame clones and lacks some. The profile covers under 200,000 clones, with 83% appearing a single time and approximately 2% taken by the ten largest. Source material: peripheral blood. The receptor source for this set is a woman at least 80 years old with acute or convalescent COVID-19.

This clone was detected only a few times. The rearrangement uses TRBV5-4 and TRBJ2-1, with 7 bases identical to TRBD2. The germline CDR1 and CDR2 sequences are SGHNT and YYREEE (reference sequence). The V segment lost 0 bases and the J segment 8 bases; nucleotides outside the gene matches: 5. This CDR3 is 14 amino acids long. The CDR3 nucleotides read TGTGCCAGCAGCTTGGACGGGAGGAAGGATGAGCAGTTCTTC. Translated, it gives CASSLDGRKDEQFF. The full variable domain, completed using reference TRBV5-4 and TRBJ2-1, is ETGVTQSPTHLIKTRGQQVTLRCSSQSGHNTVSWYQQALGQGPQFIFQYYREEENGRGNFPPRFSGLQFPNYSSELNVNALELDDSALYLCASSLDGRKDEQFFGPGTRLTVL.

This clone appeared a single time. V gene TRBV5-6 combines with J gene TRBJ2-2, with 8 positions matching TRBD1. Looked up from germline, CDR1 is SGHDT and CDR2 is YYEEEE. Trimming took 2 bases from V and 1 from J; bases not matched to a gene: 7. The CDR3 consists of 17 residues. The CDR3 DNA follows: TGTGCCAGCAGCTTTTCTACCGGGACAGGGAACACCGGGGAGCTGTTTTTT. The encoded protein is CASSFSTGTGNTGELFF.

V and J are TRBV27 and TRBJ1-4; TRBD1 agrees at 7 bases. Germline assignment: CDR1 MNHEY and CDR2 SMNVEV (reference sequence). This CDR3 contains 14 residues. The V segment lost 3 bases and the J segment 8 bases; nucleotides outside the gene matches: 6. The CDR3 bases are TGTGCCAGCAGTTTGACAGGGAAAGGGGAAAAACTGTTTTTT. Its translation is CASSLTGKGEKLFF.

With regard to this clone: Other DNA sequences in the same sample also yield this CDR3. The chain has TRBV6-5 and TRBJ2-1, with 7 bases lining up with TRBD1. Germline V gives CDR1 MNHEY, CDR2 SVGAGI. This CDR3 spans 14 amino acids. The ends lost 6 bases at V and 0 bases at J; junction bases unmatched: 2. The CDR3 reads CASRRQGSYNEQFF. CDR3 nucleotide sequence: TGTGCCAGCAGAAGACAGGGCTCCTACAATGAGCAGTTCTTC.

The chain combines TRBV6-2 or TRBV6-3 with TRBJ2-3; perhaps TRBD2 as D (6 bases). Germline values: CDR1 MNHEY, CDR2 SVGEGT. V shed 4 bases and J shed 0 bases, with 17 bases lying between them. The CDR3 length is 17 residues. This chain's CDR3 is CASSWFRGRPSTDTQYF. For the CDR3, the DNA is TGTGCCAGCAGTTGGTTCCGGGGGAGACCTAGCACAGATACGCAGTATTTT.

The chain uses TRBV28 and TRBJ1-4, with TRBD1 matching over 8 bases. This CDR3 comprises 13 residues. The germline gives CDR1 MDHEN, CDR2 SYDVKM. The V segment lost 8 bases and the J segment 3 bases; nucleotides outside the gene matches: 2. The CDR3 DNA is TGTGCCAGCGTACAGGGGGCTAATGAAAAACTGTTTTTT. Translated, it gives CASVQGANEKLFF.

This clone was counted once. This chain uses TRBV15 with TRBJ2-3; TRBD1 agrees at 12 bases. The CDR3 has 16 amino acids. Per germline, CDR1 LNHNV and CDR2 YYDKDF (reference sequence). With V trimmed by 3 bases and J by 0 bases, 1 base remained unmatched. This CDR3 reads CATSRGQGASTDTQYF. CDR3 in DNA: TGTGCCACCAGCAGGGGACAGGGGGCGAGCACAGATACGCAGTATTTT.

In DNA form, the CDR3 reads TGTGCCAGCAGCTCGGGACAGGGTTCCTACGAGCAGTACTTC. Its translation is CASSSGQGSYEQYF. The chain couples TRBV9 to TRBJ2-7; 9 nucleotides match TRBD1. The germline gives CDR1 SGDLS, CDR2 YYNGEE. The J segment lost 1 base and the V segment lost 4 bases, leaving 3 bases of the junction unmatched. CDR3 length: 14 residues. The whole variable domain, filled in from reference TRBV9 and TRBJ2-7, reads DSGVTQTPKHLITATGQRVTLRCSPRSGDLSVYWYQQSLDQGLQFLIQYYNGEERAKGNILERFSAQQFPDLHSELNLSSLELGDSALYFCASSSGQGSYEQYFGPGTRLTVT.

This chain uses TRBV7-2 with TRBJ2-3; tentative D call: TRBD2 (6 bases). Trimming removed 2 bases from V and 0 bases from J, with 12 bases in between. The CDR3 has 16 residues. Germline CDR1 is SGHTA and CDR2 is FQGNSA. CDR3 amino acids: CASSLIGDSSTDTQYF. The DNA of the CDR3 is TGTGCCAGCAGCTTAATCGGGGACTCTAGCACAGATACGCAGTATTTT.

This clone was recorded only once. Here the CDR3 reads CASSLRQGWAGNTIYF. CDR3 sequence (DNA): TGTGCCAGCAGCTTGAGGCAGGGATGGGCTGGAAACACCATATATTTT. This chain links TRBV5-6 with TRBJ1-3; the D gene is possibly TRBD1 (5 bases). V was trimmed by 1 base and J by 2 bases, leaving 13 bases between them. CDR3 size: 16 residues. Germline CDR1 SGHDT, CDR2 YYEEEE.

V is TRBV7-2 and J is TRBJ2-3; D is unclear. The CDR3 sequence is 14 residues long. Germline values: CDR1 SGHTA, CDR2 FQGNSA. Between the trimmed V and J ends, which lost 5 bases and 6 bases, there was a span of 15 bases. The CDR3 region is CASSIGSLWDTQYF. CDR3 in DNA: TGTGCCAGCAGCATCGGGTCTTTATGGGATACGCAGTATTTT. The whole variable domain, remainder taken from reference TRBV7-2 and TRBJ2-3, is GAGVSQSPSNKVTEKGKDVELRCDPISGHTALYWYRQSLGQGLEFLIYFQGNSAPDKSGLPSDRFSAERTGGSVSTLTIQRTQQEDSAVYLCASSIGSLWDTQYFGPGTRLTVL.

The chain has TRBV7-9 and TRBJ2-7, with 11 nucleotides matching TRBD2. Germline CDR1 is SEHNR and CDR2 is FQNEAQ (reference sequence). The CDR3 spans 14 residues. The ends lost 3 bases at V and 4 bases at J; junction bases unmatched: 2. CDR3 coding DNA: TGTGCCAGCAGCTTTGGGACTAGCGGTTACGAGCAGTACTTC. This encodes CASSFGTSGYEQYF.

The chain couples TRBV12-3 or TRBV12-4 to TRBJ2-3; tentatively, D is TRBD1 (5 bases). V was cut by 6 bases and J by 4 bases, with 11 bases left in between. The CDR3 is 13 residues long. The CDR3 loop reads CASSLIRADTQYF. CDR3 nucleotide sequence: TGTGCCAGCAGCTTGATCAGGGCAGATACGCAGTATTTT.

The rearrangement links TRBV9 to TRBJ1-6, with D perhaps matching TRBD1 (5 bases). Germline CDR1 is SGDLS and CDR2 is YYNGEE. This CDR3 has 16 residues. V gave up 5 bases and J gave up 7 bases, with 19 bases separating them. CDR3 amino acids: CASRSGGRGSNSPLHF. The DNA for the CDR3 is TGTGCCAGCAGAAGCGGCGGGAGGGGAAGCAATTCACCCCTCCACTTT.

This clone was picked up a small number of times. The chain couples TRBV9 to TRBJ2-5; TRBD1 aligns across 8 bases. Per the germline V gene, CDR1 is SGDLS and CDR2 is YYNGEE. After removal of 0 bases from V and 4 bases from J, the junction contained 5 bases not matched to a gene. The CDR3 runs 15 residues. The CDR3 coding sequence is TGTGCCAGCAGCGTAGAACCAGGGGGCCGAGAGACCCAGTACTTC. Residues: CASSVEPGGRETQYF.

This clone has more than one count but fewer than ten. Here the CDR3 reads CASSITGVQPQHF. The DNA for the CDR3 is TGTGCCAGCAGCATCACAGGGGTTCAGCCCCAGCATTTT. This rearrangement joins TRBV9 to TRBJ1-5, with 7 bases that match TRBD1. V was pared by 4 bases and J by 6 bases, with 4 bases of the junction left unmatched. The V gene's germline CDR1 is SGDLS and CDR2 YYNGEE. The CDR3 covers 13 residues.

This rearrangement joins TRBV21-1 to TRBJ2-1; the table calls TRBD2, which could not be checked here. TRBV21-1 is a known pseudogene. This CDR3 spans 17 amino acids. CDR3 DNA: TGTGCCAGCAACTTAGAACGTCGGGGTCCCTCCTACAATGAGCAGTTCTTC. Encoded protein: CASNLERRGPSYNEQFF.

The chain couples TRBV12-5 to TRBJ2-7; tentatively, D is TRBD1 (6 bases). Deletions cut 2 bases from V and 7 bases from J, with 9 bases between. The CDR3 contains 12 residues. Germline assignment: CDR1 LGHNT and CDR2 FRNRAP. The CDR3, as DNA: TGTGCTAGTGGTTTGTTGCAGGGGGAGCAGTACTTC. Protein: CASGLLQGEQYF.

The chain joins TRBV2 to TRBJ1-6, with TRBD1 as a possible D gene (6 bases). Trimming cost V 5 bases and J 2 bases, with 10 bases left between them. There are 15 residues in the CDR3. CDR1 SNHLY and CDR2 FYNNEI come from the germline V gene. CDR3 nucleotides: TGTGCCAGCAGTTGGGACAATACCTATAATTCACCCCTCCACTTT. Its translation is CASSWDNTYNSPLHF.

The rearrangement joins TRBV4-1 to TRBJ2-7; 8 positions agree with TRBD2. V dropped 5 bases and J dropped 4; count of bases not matched to a gene: 10. From germline, CDR1 is MGHRA and CDR2 YSYEKL. The length of the CDR3 is 15 residues. CDR3: CASSDSTSGQYEQYF. The CDR3 nucleotides read TGCGCCAGCAGCGATTCAACTAGCGGTCAATACGAGCAGTACTTC.

This chain uses TRBV6-6 with TRBJ1-4, with 7 bases matching TRBD1. This CDR3 region has 18 residues. CDR1 and CDR2 (germline): MNHNY, SVGAGI (reference sequence). Trimming at V came to 5 bases and at J to 7 bases, leaving 19 bases not matched to a gene. The chain's CDR3 is CASSPGGRRQGTTEKLFF. The CDR3, as DNA: TGTGCCAGCAGTCCCGGGGGTCGTAGACAGGGAACCACTGAAAAACTGTTTTTT.

The chain employs TRBV6-5 and TRBJ2-4, with 7 bases lining up with TRBD1. CDR1 is MNHEY and CDR2 is SVGAGI in the germline V gene. J was trimmed by 6 bases and V by 6 bases; bases with no gene match: 8. The CDR3 is 14 amino acids. CDR3 nucleotides: TGTGCCAGCAGAATCGACAGGGCAGGAAACATTCAGTACTTC. Translating it yields CASRIDRAGNIQYF.

This chain joins TRBV19 and TRBJ2-2; D perhaps matches TRBD1 (6 bases). Trimming stripped 9 bases from V and 5 bases from J, with 16 bases between. CDR3 size: 14 residues. Germline values: CDR1 LNHDA, CDR2 SQIVND (reference sequence). This chain's CDR3 is CASSQQGNTGELFF. The CDR3 DNA reads TGTGCCAGCTCTCAGCAGGGGAATACCGGGGAGCTGTTTTTT.

The chain has TRBV19 and TRBJ2-1; 14 nucleotides align to TRBD2. CDR3 length equals 17 residues. The germline V gene has CDR1 LNHDA and CDR2 SQIVND (reference sequence). After removal of 4 bases from V and 8 bases from J, the junction contained 10 bases not matched to a gene. CDR3 in amino acids: CASSTLATSGRVDEQFF. DNA of the CDR3: TGTGCCAGTAGTACCCTAGCGACTAGCGGGAGGGTCGATGAGCAGTTCTTC.

The chain has TRBV9 and TRBJ2-1; 10 nucleotides align to TRBD2. Germline values: CDR1 SGDLS, CDR2 YYNGEE. Trimming at V came to 5 bases and at J to 10 bases, leaving 6 bases not matched to a gene. The CDR3 runs 13 residues. In DNA, the CDR3 is TGTGCCAGCAGTCAACCGGGACTAGCGGAGCAGTTCTTC. Its translation: CASSQPGLAEQFF.

V usage is TRBV29-1 and J usage is TRBJ2-1, with D possibly matching TRBD2 (6 bases). The CDR3 runs 10 residues. The V end lost 6 bases, the J end lost 8 bases, and 8 bases lay between the germline ends. Germline CDR1 reads SQVTM; CDR2 reads ANQGSEA. The CDR3 sequence: CSVGGDEQFF. The DNA for the CDR3 is TGCAGCGTCGGGGGTGATGAGCAGTTCTTC.

This clone was detected once. The chain recombines TRBV27 with TRBJ2-3, with 8 nucleotides matching TRBD2. The germline V gene encodes CDR1 MNHEY and CDR2 SMNVEV (reference sequence). V lost 10 bases and J lost 0; bases outside the gene matches: 9. CDR3 length equals 15 residues. DNA for the CDR3: TGTGCCATAGCGTCGGGGGGGGCGAGCACAGATACGCAGTATTTT. Protein product: CAIASGGASTDTQYF.

This clone was seen only a few times. The rearrangement joins TRBV19 to TRBJ1-5; tentative D call: TRBD1 (5 bases). This CDR3 spans 15 amino acids. Trimming pared 2 bases from V and 6 bases from J, leaving 14 bases between. Germline V CDR1 and CDR2: LNHDA, SQIVND (reference sequence). The CDR3 is CASSIQGITSQPQHF. Written as DNA, the CDR3 is TGTGCCAGTAGTATACAGGGAATAACCAGTCAGCCCCAGCATTTT. Full variable domain (missing parts from reference TRBV19 and TRBJ1-5): DGGITQSPKYLFRKEGQNVTLSCEQNLNHDAMYWYRQDPGQGLRLIYYSQIVNDFQKGDIAEGYSVSREKKESFPLTVTSAQKNPTAFYLCASSIQGITSQPQHFGDGTRLSIL.

This chain uses TRBV6-4 with TRBJ2-3, with 7 bases identical to TRBD1. J lost 4 bases, V lost 3 bases, and 1 base had no gene match. Germline V gene lookup returns CDR1 MRHNA and CDR2 SNTAGT. CDR3 length equals 13 residues. The CDR3 loop reads CASSEGQADTQYF. CDR3 nucleotides: TGTGCCAGCAGTGAAGGACAGGCAGATACGCAGTATTTT.

The V gene is TRBV28, the J gene TRBJ2-7; 7 bases align to TRBD1. The V and J ends lost 5 bases and 6 bases, in that order; junction bases with no gene match: 4. The CDR3 is 12 residues long. Germline CDR1 reads MDHEN; CDR2 reads SYDVKM. This CDR3 reads CASSANRGEQYF. The CDR3 DNA reads TGTGCCAGCAGTGCGAACAGGGGCGAGCAGTACTTC.

This sequence joins TRBV11-2 and TRBJ2-7; no clear D gene. The CDR3 runs 12 residues. Germline loops: CDR1 SGHAT, CDR2 FQNNGV. The V end was cut by 2 bases, the J end by 12 bases, with 14 bases between. CDR3 amino acids: CASSLIIRGLYF. The CDR3 DNA follows: TGTGCCAGCAGCTTAATTATACGTGGGCTGTACTTC.